This entry lists 27 T cell receptor beta chains sequenced from one sample in a study of CD8+CD57+ T cells in acquired aplastic anemia. Template material for TCR beta VDJ and CDR3 profiling consisted of genomic DNA. TCRdb re-called the reads with MiXCR, one entry per CDR3 protein. The table lists about 180,000 distinct CDR3 sequences, about three fifths of them singletons. Individuals selected for sequencing had exhibited CD8+CD57+ cell expansion on flow cytometry. Material: sorted CD4+, CD8+, or CD8+CD57+ T cells (not recorded which) from PBMCs. The receptors were gathered from a human donor with aplastic anemia.

The chain is built from TRBV3-1 and TRBJ1-1; D might be TRBD1 (5 bases). V lost 4 bases to trimming and J lost 4 bases, with 13 bases between them. The CDR3 totals 14 residues. CDR1 and CDR2 (germline): LGHDT, YNNKEL (reference sequence). The CDR3 DNA is TGTGCCAGCAGCCTAGTTCACGGGGGCACTGAAGCTTTCTTT. This codes for CASSLVHGGTEAFF.

The chain has TRBV7-2 and TRBJ2-5, with D possibly matching TRBD2 (7 bases). Trimming shortened V by 8 bases and J by 5 bases, and 18 bases separated the two germline ends. Germline V gene lookup returns CDR1 SGHTA and CDR2 FQGNSA. The CDR3 sequence is 14 residues long. The CDR3 sequence: CASARGGGGETQYF. The CDR3 bases are TGTGCCAGCGCCAGAGGGGGGGGAGGGGAGACCCAGTACTTC.

This clonotype has just one count. CDR3 DNA: TGTGCCACCAGCAGATCTACAGGGGGCGACTATGGCTACACCTTC. This translates into CATSRSTGGDYGYTF. The chain couples TRBV15 to TRBJ1-2; TRBD1 aligns across 9 bases. J lost 3 bases, V lost 2 bases, and 4 bases had no gene match. The CDR3 spans 15 residues. From germline, CDR1 is LNHNV and CDR2 YYDKDF (reference sequence).

The rearrangement links TRBV5-1 to TRBJ1-5, with D possibly being TRBD1 (5 bases). Germline values: CDR1 SGHRS, CDR2 YFSETQ. The V end was cut by 4 bases, the J end by 1 base, with 12 bases between. The CDR3 length is 15 residues. CDR3 in amino acids: CASSAGHESNQPQHF. CDR3 sequence (DNA): TGCGCCAGCAGCGCCGGACACGAGAGCAATCAGCCCCAGCATTTT.

The chain recombines TRBV10-3 with TRBJ2-2; D remains ambiguous. V shed 1 base and J shed 7 bases, with 7 bases lying between them. Germline CDR1 reads ENHRY; CDR2 reads SYGVKD. The CDR3 is 13 amino acids. The CDR3 DNA sequence: TGTGCCATCAGTGAGTTAGCTAGCGGGGAGCTGTTTTTT. Translation gives CAISELASGELFF.

CDR3 region: CSATGGQGAQTQYF. The CDR3 coding sequence is TGCAGTGCTACGGGGGGGCAGGGGGCTCAGACCCAGTACTTC. The rearrangement links TRBV20-1 to TRBJ2-5; D possibly matches TRBD1 or TRBD2 (8 bases each). The V end was cut by 4 bases, the J end by 6 bases, with 18 bases between. CDR3 length: 14 residues. Per germline, CDR1 DFQATT and CDR2 SNEGSKA (reference sequence).

This clonotype was recorded at least ten times. The V gene is TRBV7-6, the J gene TRBJ2-7; TRBD2 matches at 10 bases. The CDR3 extends over 14 amino acids. Germline V CDR1 and CDR2: SGHVS, FNYEAQ. V gave up 4 bases and J gave up 5 bases; unmatched junction bases: 5. The CDR3 nucleotides read TGTGCCAGCAGCTATCTAGCGGGGGAAAACGAGCAGTACTTC. Translated: CASSYLAGENEQYF. Full variable domain (remainder filled in from reference TRBV7-6 and TRBJ2-7): GAGVSQSPRYKVTKRGQDVALRCDPISGHVSLYWYRQALGQGPEFLTYFNYEAQQDKSGLPNDRFSAERPEGSISTLTIQRTEQRDSAMYRCASSYLAGENEQYFGPGTRLTVT.

A note on this clonotype: The conserved final phenylalanine or tryptophan is absent from the CDR3, which likely points to a read error. The chain has TRBV19 and TRBJ1-1, with D perhaps matching TRBD1 (5 bases). The CDR3 totals 14 residues. CDR1 and CDR2 from the germline V gene are LNHDA and SQIVND (reference sequence). V dropped 4 bases and J dropped 3 bases, with 12 bases sitting between them. CDR3 residues: CASSTPLGDTEAFL. DNA for the CDR3: TGTGCCAGTAGTACACCCTTAGGGGACACTGAAGCTTTCCTT.

J is TRBJ2-7 and V is TRBV2, with TRBD2 matching 10 bases. The CDR3 runs 14 residues. Germline V lookup: CDR1 SNHLY, CDR2 FYNNEI. Trimming removed 6 bases from V and 7 bases from J; junction bases left unmatched: 9. The CDR3 protein is CASRQAGLASEQYF. In DNA, the CDR3 is TGTGCCAGCAGGCAGGCGGGACTAGCGAGTGAGCAGTACTTC.

The J gene is TRBJ1-2, the V gene TRBV10-2; 10 bases fit TRBD1. Trimming took 0 bases from V and 7 from J; bases not matched to a gene: 5. Germline lookup yields CDR1 WSHSY and CDR2 SAAADI. CDR3 length equals 15 residues. This CDR3 is CASSESVTGGFGYTF. The CDR3 DNA reads TGCGCCAGCAGTGAGTCGGTGACAGGGGGCTTTGGCTACACCTTC.

CDR3 in DNA: TGTGCCACCAGCAAACTCCAGATGCTCACTGAAGCTTTCTTT. It codes for CATSKLQMLTEAFF. The chain has TRBV15 and TRBJ1-1; no reliable D call. Trimming removed 4 bases from V and 4 bases from J, with 13 bases in between. Germline CDR1 and CDR2: LNHNV and YYDKDF (reference sequence). This CDR3 is built from 14 residues.

This clonotype came up a few times. J is TRBJ2-5 and V is TRBV7-9; possible D gene TRBD2, 6 bases. Trimming took 5 bases from V and 5 from J, leaving 18 bases between them. Germline CDR1 reads SEHNR; CDR2 reads FQNEAQ (reference sequence). The CDR3 has 15 amino acids. In DNA form, the CDR3 reads TGTGCCAGCAGCCTGGACGGAGGGTTTTTGGAGACCCAGTACTTC. It yields the protein CASSLDGGFLETQYF.

This clonotype appeared many times. The chain has TRBV19 and TRBJ2-7; D is undetermined. The germline gives CDR1 LNHDA, CDR2 SQIVND (reference sequence). The V end was cut by 10 bases, the J end by 3 bases, with 13 bases between. This CDR3 is built from 12 residues. This chain's CDR3 is CATRNGFYEQYF. In nucleotides, the CDR3 is TGTGCCACCAGAAACGGGTTCTACGAGCAGTACTTC.

Many counts were recorded for this clonotype. CDR3 loop: CASSLAWDPKSYEQYF. The CDR3 DNA is TGTGCCAGCAGCTTAGCGTGGGATCCCAAGTCCTACGAGCAGTACTTC. The rearrangement links TRBV7-9 to TRBJ2-7; D is unclear. Germline CDR1 SEHNR, CDR2 FQNEAQ (reference sequence). This CDR3 comprises 16 residues. Trimming took 0 bases from V and 1 from J, leaving 13 bases between them.

The chain recombines TRBV9 with TRBJ1-2, with 9 bases identical to TRBD1. The ends lost 5 bases at V and 4 bases at J; junction bases unmatched: 3. The germline CDR1 and CDR2 sequences are SGDLS and YYNGEE. The CDR3 totals 13 residues. The CDR3 reads CASRGTGPYGYTF. Written as DNA, the CDR3 is TGTGCCAGCAGGGGGACAGGGCCCTATGGCTACACCTTC.

V is TRBV20-1 and J is TRBJ2-5, with 7 positions matching TRBD2. V lost 5 bases and J lost 4; bases outside the gene matches: 7. This CDR3 is built from 13 residues. Germline CDR1 reads DFQATT; CDR2 reads SNEGSKA (reference sequence). Written as DNA, the CDR3 is TGCAGTGCTCTCCCCGGACTAGGAGAGACCCAGTACTTC. Translation gives CSALPGLGETQYF.

This sequence joins TRBV7-9 and TRBJ2-7, with 8 bases matching TRBD1. This CDR3 is built from 14 residues. Germline V gene lookup returns CDR1 SEHNR and CDR2 FQNEAQ (reference sequence). Trimming removed 6 bases from V and 2 bases from J; junction bases left unmatched: 6. The CDR3 coding sequence is TGTGCCAGCAGGCCGAGGACAGGGACCTACGAGCAGTACTTC. Its protein is CASRPRTGTYEQYF.

The chain employs TRBV24-1 and TRBJ2-3; D is perhaps TRBD1 (6 bases). V was shortened by 11 bases and J by 0 bases, with 23 bases between the two germline ends. Germline V gives CDR1 KGHDR, CDR2 SFDVKD. This CDR3 is built from 17 residues. CDR3 nucleotide sequence: TGTGCCAGCAGACCTCCTACAGGGCTTTTTAGCACAGATACGCAGTATTTT. Translation gives CASRPPTGLFSTDTQYF.

This chain links TRBV29-1 with TRBJ2-5, with D perhaps assigned TRBD1 or TRBD2 (5 bases each). Germline V gene data show CDR1 as SQVTM and CDR2 as ANQGSEA. This CDR3 has 14 residues. Trimming left V 4 bases short and J 2 bases short, with 14 bases between. CDR3 DNA sequence: TGCAGCGTTGCGCCGCCGGGACCTCAAGAGACCCAGTACTTC. Encoded protein: CSVAPPGPQETQYF.

This clonotype came up once. This chain joins TRBV29-1 and TRBJ2-1; TRBD1 agrees at 12 bases. The CDR3 runs to 14 residues. Germline CDR1 is SQVTM and CDR2 is ANQGSEA. Trimming removed 6 bases from V and 8 bases from J; junction bases left unmatched: 8. DNA of the CDR3: TGCAGCGTCGTTGCCGGGACAGGGGGCCATGAGCAGTTCTTC. Encoded protein: CSVVAGTGGHEQFF.

The chain has TRBV7-8 and TRBJ1-2; 9 nucleotides align to TRBD1. The germline V gene has CDR1 SGHVS and CDR2 FQNEAQ. V lost 4 bases, J lost 4 bases, and 7 bases stayed unmatched. The CDR3 is 15 amino acids. Here the CDR3 DNA reads TGTGCCAGCAGCTACCAACAGGGGGCTGGCTATGGCTACACCTTC. Amino acid sequence: CASSYQQGAGYGYTF.

The J gene is TRBJ2-7, the V gene TRBV20-1; 11 bases agree with TRBD2. This CDR3 has 14 residues. The ends lost 5 bases at V and 5 bases at J; junction bases unmatched: 8. The germline V gene has CDR1 DFQATT and CDR2 SNEGSKA (reference sequence). The CDR3 coding sequence is TGCAGTGCTCGAACCCTAGCGGGGGGAAACGAGCAGTACTTC. It is translated as CSARTLAGGNEQYF.

This clonotype was detected ten times or more. This chain connects TRBV19 to TRBJ1-1; D unclear. Germline values: CDR1 LNHDA, CDR2 SQIVND (reference sequence). This CDR3 has 14 residues. With 7 bases removed from V and 1 base from J, the gap between germline ends came to 13 bases. DNA of the CDR3: TGTGCCAGTAACCACGGCCCGGGGAACACTGAAGCTTTCTTT. Residues: CASNHGPGNTEAFF.

The chain employs TRBV9 and TRBJ2-6; D is perhaps TRBD1 (5 bases). The germline CDR1 and CDR2 sequences are SGDLS and YYNGEE. The CDR3 runs to 15 residues. Trimming removed 4 bases from V and 2 bases from J, with 10 bases in between. CDR3 loop: CASSPQGAGANVLTF. Written as DNA, the CDR3 is TGTGCCAGCAGCCCTCAGGGTGCTGGGGCCAACGTCCTGACTTTC.

The chain couples TRBV24-1 to TRBJ2-3; 15 bases map to TRBD2. Trimming took 4 bases from V and 2 from J; bases not matched to a gene: 6. CDR3 length: 18 residues. CDR1 and CDR2 (germline): KGHDR, SFDVKD. CDR3 region: CATSDPGTSGGYTDTQYF. As DNA, the CDR3 is TGTGCCACCAGTGACCCTGGGACTAGCGGGGGGTACACAGATACGCAGTATTTT.

This clonotype was seen ten or more times. The V call is TRBV2, the J call TRBJ2-1; 8 bases match TRBD1. After removal of 8 bases from V and 0 bases from J, the junction contained 9 bases not matched to a gene. Germline CDR1 reads SNHLY; CDR2 reads FYNNEI. CDR3 length equals 16 residues. The DNA for the CDR3 is TGTGCCAGCGGGGGGACAGGATGGAGCTCCTACAATGAGCAGTTCTTC. Translating it yields CASGGTGWSSYNEQFF.

A single count supports this clonotype. A read error may produce the germline difference seen at one junction end. The chain uses TRBV2 and TRBJ1-2; tentative D call: TRBD1 (5 bases). The CDR3 runs 14 residues. Germline CDR1 and CDR2: SNHLY and FYNNEI. The CDR3, as DNA: TGTGCCACCAGTGATTTCCGAGGGGACTATGGCTACACCTTC. The encoded protein is CATSDFRGDYGYTF.